A selection of T cell receptor beta chains follows, all from one sample in a study of Ad26.COV2.S vaccination and SARS-CoV-2 variants. Sequenced by immunoSEQ multiplex PCR; TCRdb stores in-frame clones only, minus some. The repertoire has roughly 700,000 clones, about 89% of them found once; the top ten carry about 1.5%. The specimen was peripheral blood, collected in a trial of Ad26.COV2.S vaccine versus placebo. Every receptor here comes from a person between 18 and 65 years old who received the Ad26.COV2.S COVID-19 vaccine or a placebo. The CDR3 runs from the conserved cysteine through the conserved F or W.

v_gene	j_gene	CDR3aa
TRBV7-9	TRBJ1-1	CASSFGQSGTEAFF
TRBV6-5	TRBJ2-1	CASSSGTIYNEQFF
TRBV3-1/TRBV3-2	TRBJ2-1	CASSRVVEDEQFF
TRBV24-1	TRBJ2-1	CATSDLASTGAWNEQFF
TRBV5-4	TRBJ2-1	CASRRPGGEQFF
TRBV18	TRBJ2-1	CASSPGSSNEQFF
TRBV5-1	TRBJ2-5	CASSSTGEETQYF
TRBV30	TRBJ1-1	CAWSVQGDTEAFF
TRBV19	TRBJ1-5	CASRSQGRNQPQHF
TRBV5-4	TRBJ2-7	CASSLEEGSYEQYF
TRBV5-8	TRBJ2-2	CASSLVGGEDTGELFF
TRBV4-3	TRBJ2-3	CASSRQALAGGRDTQYF
TRBV7-9	TRBJ2-3	CASSLGVAQNTDTQYF
TRBV3-1/TRBV3-2	TRBJ2-7	CASSQPGHTSGYSYEQYF
TRBV3-1/TRBV3-2	TRBJ2-1	CASSRTSGASYNEQFF
TRBV6-6	TRBJ2-7	CASGGVAPTYEQYF
TRBV4-3	TRBJ2-7	CASSQDTYEQYF
TRBV30	TRBJ1-3	CAWSVRTGSGNTIYF
TRBV10-3	TRBJ1-2	CAISYPGTGDPGYTF
TRBV5-6	TRBJ1-1	CASSWMNTEAFF
TRBV13	TRBJ1-2	CASSSGTRKDYGYTF
TRBV6-2/TRBV6-3	TRBJ1-1	CASSKGYEAFF
TRBV14	TRBJ2-7	CASSQDGPPGLAGVLFSAEQYF
TRBV30	TRBJ1-2	CAWSLDRKYYGYTF
TRBV5-6	TRBJ2-1	CASSLMSSGAYNEQFF
TRBV5-4	TRBJ2-7	CASSLASGYEQYF
TRBV29-1	TRBJ2-6	CSVSHSAGANVLTF
TRBV10-2	TRBJ2-1	CASSPAGEQFF
TRBV18	TRBJ2-6	CASSSPALANVLTF
TRBV29-1	TRBJ2-2	CSADRENTGELFF
TRBV12-3/TRBV12-4	TRBJ1-1	CASNKGTGERAFF
TRBV3-1/TRBV3-2	TRBJ1-2	CASSQAENYGYTF
TRBV15	TRBJ1-5	CATSPRSRGLNQPQHF
TRBV18	TRBJ2-5	CASSPPGLAGVVSETQYF
TRBV5-1	TRBJ2-5	CASSQVGETQYF
TRBV19	TRBJ2-7	CASSEPGGSSYEQYF
TRBV7-2	TRBJ2-1	CASSRGAGVAEQFF
TRBV18	TRBJ2-1	CASSRPNPTYNEQFF
TRBV19	TRBJ2-7	CASSIGGSSHEQYF
TRBV3-1/TRBV3-2	TRBJ2-1	CASSPTPGLATYNEQFF
TRBV21-1	TRBJ2-7	CASSNTGGSYEQYF
TRBV11-2	TRBJ2-2	CASSLQGADTGELFF
TRBV19	TRBJ1-1	CASRTRTGLITEAFF
TRBV5-4	TRBJ2-7	CASSLGTYEQYF
TRBV7-9	TRBJ1-4	CASSRTARNEKLFF
TRBV24-1	TRBJ1-2	CATSASGGYGYTF
TRBV30	TRBJ1-1	CAWSGGGEAFF